This T cell receptor beta chain was recorded in a study of PD-1 blockade in classical Hodgkin lymphoma. Overall study results and limits: Baseline TCR diversity was reportedly lower in newly diagnosed patients than healthy donors.

To note about this clone: The antigen is unknown.

The CDR3 runs 18 residues. V gave up 0 bases and J gave up 8 bases; unmatched junction bases: 18. The germline V gene encodes CDR1 LGHNA and CDR2 YNFKEQ. Assay: immunoSEQ multiplex PCR; the TCRdb copy retains only in-frame clones and omits some. The sample has about 96,000 clones; approximately 94% are singletons. The time point was: cycle 4 day 1 (C4D1), after less than seven weeks of nivolumab. The patients all showed relapse after autologous stem cell transplantation, while their brentuximab vedotin exposure varied. Complete response, partial response or progressive disease was recorded as best response.

The receptor's source is a human donor with classical Hodgkin lymphoma. The V gene is TRBV4-2, the J gene TRBJ1-2; 7 bases map to TRBD1. This specimen consisted of peripheral blood mononuclear cells (PBMCs), obtained before the fourth cycle of nivolumab. This CDR3 reads CASSQDVAEGAREAGYTF. The CDR3 coding sequence is TGTGCCAGCAGCCAAGATGTGGCGGAGGGGGCGCGGGAAGCGGGCTACACCTTC.